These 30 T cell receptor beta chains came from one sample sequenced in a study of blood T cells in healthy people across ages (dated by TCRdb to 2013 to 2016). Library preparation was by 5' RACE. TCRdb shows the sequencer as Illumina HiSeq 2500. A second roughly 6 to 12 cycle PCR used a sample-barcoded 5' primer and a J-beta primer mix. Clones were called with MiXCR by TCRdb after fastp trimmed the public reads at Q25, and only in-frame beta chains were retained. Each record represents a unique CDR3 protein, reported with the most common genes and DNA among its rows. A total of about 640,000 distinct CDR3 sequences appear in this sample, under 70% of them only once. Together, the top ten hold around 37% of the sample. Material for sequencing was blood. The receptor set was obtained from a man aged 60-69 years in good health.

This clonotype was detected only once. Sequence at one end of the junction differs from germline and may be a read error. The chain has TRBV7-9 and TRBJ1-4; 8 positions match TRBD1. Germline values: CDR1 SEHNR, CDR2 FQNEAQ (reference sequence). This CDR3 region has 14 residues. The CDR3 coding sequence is TGTGCCAGCAGCGCGGGACAGGATGATGAAAAGCTGTTTTTT. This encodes CASSAGQDDEKLFF.

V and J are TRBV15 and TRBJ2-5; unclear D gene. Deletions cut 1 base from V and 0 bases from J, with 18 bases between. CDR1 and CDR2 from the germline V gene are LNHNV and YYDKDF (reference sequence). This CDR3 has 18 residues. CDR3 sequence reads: CATSRVPHYYLYQETQYF. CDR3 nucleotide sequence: TGTGCCACCAGCAGAGTGCCCCATTACTACCTGTACCAAGAGACCCAGTACTTC.

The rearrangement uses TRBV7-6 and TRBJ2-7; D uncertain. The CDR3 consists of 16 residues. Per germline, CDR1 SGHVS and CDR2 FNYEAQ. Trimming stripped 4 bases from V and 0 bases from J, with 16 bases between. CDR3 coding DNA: TGTGCCAGCAGCTCGGAATCGCGGATCAGCTCCTACGAGCAGTACTTC. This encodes CASSSESRISSYEQYF.

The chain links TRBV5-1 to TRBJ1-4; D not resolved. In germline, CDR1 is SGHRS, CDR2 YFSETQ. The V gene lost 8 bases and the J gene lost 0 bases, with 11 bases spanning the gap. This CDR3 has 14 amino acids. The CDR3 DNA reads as TGCGCCAGTTCAGGAGACTCAACTAATGAAAAACTGTTTTTT. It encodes CASSGDSTNEKLFF.

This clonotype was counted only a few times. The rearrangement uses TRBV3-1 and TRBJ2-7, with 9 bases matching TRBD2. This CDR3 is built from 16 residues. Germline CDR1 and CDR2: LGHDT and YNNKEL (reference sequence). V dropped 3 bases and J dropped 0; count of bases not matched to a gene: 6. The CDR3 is CASSHASGVSSYEQYF. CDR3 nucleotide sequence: TGTGCCAGCAGCCATGCTAGCGGGGTGAGCTCCTACGAGCAGTACTTC.

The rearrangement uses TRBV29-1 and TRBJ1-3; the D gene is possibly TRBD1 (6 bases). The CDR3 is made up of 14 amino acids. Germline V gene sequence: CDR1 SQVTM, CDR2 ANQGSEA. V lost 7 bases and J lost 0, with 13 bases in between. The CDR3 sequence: CSARTDHSGNTIYF. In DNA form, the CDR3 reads TGCAGCGCGAGGACAGATCACTCTGGAAACACCATATATTTT.

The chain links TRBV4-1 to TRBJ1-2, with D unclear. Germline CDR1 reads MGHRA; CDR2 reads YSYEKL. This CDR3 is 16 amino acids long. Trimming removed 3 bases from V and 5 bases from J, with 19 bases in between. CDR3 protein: CASSQNLGSLGYGYTF. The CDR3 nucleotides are TGCGCCAGCAGCCAGAACCTAGGATCCCTAGGATATGGCTACACCTTC.

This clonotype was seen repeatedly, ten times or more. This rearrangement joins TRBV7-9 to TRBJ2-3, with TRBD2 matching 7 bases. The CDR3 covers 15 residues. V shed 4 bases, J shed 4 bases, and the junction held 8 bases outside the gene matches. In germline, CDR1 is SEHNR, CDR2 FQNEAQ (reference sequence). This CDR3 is CASSSGLGLADTQYF. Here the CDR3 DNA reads TGTGCCAGCAGCTCAGGACTAGGTTTGGCAGATACGCAGTATTTT.

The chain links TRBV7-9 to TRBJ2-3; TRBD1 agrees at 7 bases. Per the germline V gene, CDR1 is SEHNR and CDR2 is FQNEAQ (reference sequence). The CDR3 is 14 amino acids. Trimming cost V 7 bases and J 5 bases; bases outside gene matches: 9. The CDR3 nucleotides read TGTGCCAGCACGGCTCAGGGGGTCGGAGATACGCAGTATTTT. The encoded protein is CASTAQGVGDTQYF.

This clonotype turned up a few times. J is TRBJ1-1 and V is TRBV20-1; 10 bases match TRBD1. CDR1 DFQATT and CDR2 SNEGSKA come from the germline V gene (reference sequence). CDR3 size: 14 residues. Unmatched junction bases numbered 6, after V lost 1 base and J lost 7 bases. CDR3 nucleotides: TGCAGTGCTAGAGGAGGGACAGGGGCGCTTGAAGCTTTCTTT. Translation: CSARGGTGALEAFF.

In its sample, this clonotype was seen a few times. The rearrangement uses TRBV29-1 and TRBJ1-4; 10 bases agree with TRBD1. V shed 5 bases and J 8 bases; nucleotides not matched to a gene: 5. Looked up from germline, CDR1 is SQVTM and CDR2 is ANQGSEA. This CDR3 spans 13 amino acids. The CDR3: CSVSRDRGEKLFF. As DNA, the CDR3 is TGCAGCGTTTCGCGGGACAGGGGAGAAAAACTGTTTTTT.

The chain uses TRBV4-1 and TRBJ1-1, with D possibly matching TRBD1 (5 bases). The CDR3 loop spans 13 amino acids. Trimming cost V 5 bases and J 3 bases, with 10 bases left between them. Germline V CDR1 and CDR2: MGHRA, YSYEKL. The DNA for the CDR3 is TGCGCCAGCAGCGTCGACAGATACACTGAAGCTTTCTTT. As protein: CASSVDRYTEAFF.

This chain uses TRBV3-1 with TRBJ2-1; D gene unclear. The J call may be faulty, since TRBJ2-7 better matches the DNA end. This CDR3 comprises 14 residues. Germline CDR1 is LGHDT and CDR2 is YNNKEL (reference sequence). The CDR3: CASSLGPNTAEQYF. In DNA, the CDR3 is TGTGCCAGCAGCCTGGGCCCCAATACGGCCGAGCAGTACTTC.

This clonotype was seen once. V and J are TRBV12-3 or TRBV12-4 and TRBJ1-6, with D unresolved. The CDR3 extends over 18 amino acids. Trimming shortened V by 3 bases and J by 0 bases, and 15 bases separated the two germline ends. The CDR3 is CASSFLVEHSSYNSPLHF. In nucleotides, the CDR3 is TGTGCCAGCAGTTTCTTGGTGGAGCATAGCTCCTATAATTCACCCCTCCACTTT.

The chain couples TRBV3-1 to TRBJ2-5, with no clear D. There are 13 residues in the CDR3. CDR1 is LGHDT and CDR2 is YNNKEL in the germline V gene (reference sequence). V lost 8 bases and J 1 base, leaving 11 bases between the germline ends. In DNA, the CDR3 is TGTGCCAGCGGACGTGTGGCCCAAGAGACCCAGTACTTC. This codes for CASGRVAQETQYF.

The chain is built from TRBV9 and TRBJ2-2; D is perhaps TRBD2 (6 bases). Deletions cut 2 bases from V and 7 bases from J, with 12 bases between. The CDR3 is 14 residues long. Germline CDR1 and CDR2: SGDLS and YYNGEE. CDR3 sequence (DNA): TGTGCCAGCAGCGTTTCGGGGCGGGACGGGGAGCTGTTTTTT. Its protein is CASSVSGRDGELFF.

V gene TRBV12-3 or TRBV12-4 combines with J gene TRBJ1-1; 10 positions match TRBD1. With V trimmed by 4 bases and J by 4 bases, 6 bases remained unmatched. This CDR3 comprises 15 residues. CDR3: CASSSQTGGCTEAFF. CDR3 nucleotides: TGTGCCAGCAGTTCACAGACAGGGGGCTGCACTGAAGCTTTCTTT.

The CDR3 bases are TGTGCCAGCAGGCCGACTAGCGGGGGCCAAGAGACCCAGTACTTC. Translating it yields CASRPTSGGQETQYF. The V call is TRBV28, the J call TRBJ2-5; TRBD2 aligns across 12 bases. The CDR3 consists of 15 residues. Germline V gives CDR1 MDHEN, CDR2 SYDVKM. The V and J ends lost 6 bases and 1 base, in that order; junction bases with no gene match: 3. The entire variable domain, with the rest obtained from reference TRBV28 and TRBJ2-5, is as follows: DVKVTQSSRYLVKRTGEKVFLECVQDMDHENMFWYRQDPGLGLRLIYFSYDVKMKEKGDIPEGYSVSREKKERFSLILESASTNQTSMYLCASRPTSGGQETQYFGPGTRLLVL.

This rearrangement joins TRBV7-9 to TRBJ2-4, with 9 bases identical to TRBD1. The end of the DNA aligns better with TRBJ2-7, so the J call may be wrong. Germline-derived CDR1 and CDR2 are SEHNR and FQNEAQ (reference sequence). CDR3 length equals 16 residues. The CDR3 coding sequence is TGTGCCAGCAGCTTATTCGCGACAGGGGGTGCGTACGAGCAGTACTTC. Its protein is CASSLFATGGAYEQYF.

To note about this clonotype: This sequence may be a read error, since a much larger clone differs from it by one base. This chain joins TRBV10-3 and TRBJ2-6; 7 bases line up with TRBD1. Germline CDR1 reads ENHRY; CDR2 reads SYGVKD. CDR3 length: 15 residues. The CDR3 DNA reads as TGTGCCATCAGCGACAGGGCCTCTGGGGCCAACGCCCTGACTTTC. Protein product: CAISDRASGANALTF.

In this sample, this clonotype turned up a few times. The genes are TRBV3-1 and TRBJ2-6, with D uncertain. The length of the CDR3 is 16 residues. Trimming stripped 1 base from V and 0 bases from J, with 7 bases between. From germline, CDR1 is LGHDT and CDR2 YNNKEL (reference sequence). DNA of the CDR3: TGTGCCAGCAGCCAAGCCCTGTTCTCTGGGGCCAACGTCCTGACTTTC. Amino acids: CASSQALFSGANVLTF.

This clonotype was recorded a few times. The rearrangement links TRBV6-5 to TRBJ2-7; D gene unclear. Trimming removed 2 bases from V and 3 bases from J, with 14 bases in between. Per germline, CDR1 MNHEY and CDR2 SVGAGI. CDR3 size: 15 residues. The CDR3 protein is CASSYQQMGFYEQYF. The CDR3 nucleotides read TGTGCCAGCAGTTACCAGCAAATGGGTTTCTACGAGCAGTACTTC.

CDR3 sequence: CASSLEQVYGYTF. Here the CDR3 DNA reads TGCGCCAGCAGCTTGGAACAGGTCTATGGCTACACCTTC. The genes are TRBV5-1 and TRBJ1-2, with TRBD1 as a possible D gene (5 bases). Germline loops: CDR1 SGHRS, CDR2 YFSETQ. V shed 0 bases and J shed 4 bases, with 7 bases lying between them. This CDR3 is 13 amino acids long.

CDR3 sequence (DNA): TGCAGTACCGGACTAGCGGGGAGCCCAGAGACCCAGTACTTC. It encodes CSTGLAGSPETQYF. V usage is TRBV20-1 and J usage is TRBJ2-5; 12 nucleotides line up with TRBD2. The trim removed 8 bases at V and 4 bases at J, leaving 8 bases unmatched. This CDR3 has 14 amino acids. Germline-derived CDR1 and CDR2 are DFQATT and SNEGSKA (reference sequence).

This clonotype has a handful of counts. The CDR3 DNA reads as TGTGCCAGCAGCTCGGGGACAGGCAGCAATGAGCAGTTCTTC. Translating gives CASSSGTGSNEQFF. The chain combines TRBV7-9 with TRBJ2-1; TRBD1 matches at 8 bases. This CDR3 contains 14 residues. Per the germline V gene, CDR1 is SEHNR and CDR2 is FQNEAQ (reference sequence). V lost 4 bases, J lost 6 bases, and 5 bases stayed unmatched.

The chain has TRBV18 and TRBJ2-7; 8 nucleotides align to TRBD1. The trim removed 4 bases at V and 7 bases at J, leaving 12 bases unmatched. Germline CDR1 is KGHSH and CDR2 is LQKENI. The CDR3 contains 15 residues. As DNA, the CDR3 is TGTGCCAGCTCACGAACCGCGGACAGGGATGGGGAGCAGTACTTC. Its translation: CASSRTADRDGEQYF.

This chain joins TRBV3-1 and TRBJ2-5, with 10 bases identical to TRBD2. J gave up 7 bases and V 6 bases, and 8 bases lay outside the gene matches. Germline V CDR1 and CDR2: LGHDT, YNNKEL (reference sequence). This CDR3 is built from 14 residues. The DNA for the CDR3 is TGTGCCAGCAGTTTCAGCGGGGGGGAATGGACCCAGTACTTC. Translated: CASSFSGGEWTQYF.

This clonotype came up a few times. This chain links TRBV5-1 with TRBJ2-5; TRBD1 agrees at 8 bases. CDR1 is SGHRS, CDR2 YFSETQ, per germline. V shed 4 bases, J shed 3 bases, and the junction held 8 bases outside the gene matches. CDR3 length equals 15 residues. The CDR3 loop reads CASSNDRGREETQYF. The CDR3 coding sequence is TGCGCCAGCAGCAACGACAGGGGTAGGGAAGAGACCCAGTACTTC.

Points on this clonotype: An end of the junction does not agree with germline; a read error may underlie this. The DNA for the CDR3 is TGTGCCAGCAGCCGAGCGGGGCTTAGCACAGATGCGCAGTATTTT. Translating gives CASSRAGLSTDAQYF. This rearrangement joins TRBV7-2 to TRBJ2-3, with 7 positions matching TRBD2. CDR1 is SGHTA, CDR2 FQGNSA, per germline. This CDR3 is built from 15 residues.

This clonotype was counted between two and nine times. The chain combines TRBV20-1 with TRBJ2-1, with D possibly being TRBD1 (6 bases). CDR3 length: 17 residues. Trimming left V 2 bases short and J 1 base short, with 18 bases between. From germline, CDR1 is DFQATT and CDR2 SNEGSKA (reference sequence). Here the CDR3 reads CSARPPGHSTSYNEQFF. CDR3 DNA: TGCAGTGCTAGACCCCCGGGACACTCGACATCCTACAATGAGCAGTTCTTC.